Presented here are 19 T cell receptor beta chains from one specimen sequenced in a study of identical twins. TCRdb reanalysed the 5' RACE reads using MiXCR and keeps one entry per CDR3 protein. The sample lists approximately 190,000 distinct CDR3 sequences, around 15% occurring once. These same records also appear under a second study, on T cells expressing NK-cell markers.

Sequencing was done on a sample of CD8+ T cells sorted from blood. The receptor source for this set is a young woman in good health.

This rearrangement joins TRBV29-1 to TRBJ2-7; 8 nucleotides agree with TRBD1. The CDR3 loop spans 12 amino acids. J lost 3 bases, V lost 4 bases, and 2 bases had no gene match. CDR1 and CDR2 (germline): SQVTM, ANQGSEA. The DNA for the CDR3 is TGCAGCGTTGGGACAGGGCTCTACGAGCAGTACTTC. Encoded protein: CSVGTGLYEQYF.

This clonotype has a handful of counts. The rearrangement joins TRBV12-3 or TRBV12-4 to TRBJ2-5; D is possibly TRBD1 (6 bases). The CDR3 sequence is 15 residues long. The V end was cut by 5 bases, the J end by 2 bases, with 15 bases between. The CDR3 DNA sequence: TGTGCCAGCAGTCAGCATACAGGGTGGCAAGAGACCCAGTACTTC. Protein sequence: CASSQHTGWQETQYF.

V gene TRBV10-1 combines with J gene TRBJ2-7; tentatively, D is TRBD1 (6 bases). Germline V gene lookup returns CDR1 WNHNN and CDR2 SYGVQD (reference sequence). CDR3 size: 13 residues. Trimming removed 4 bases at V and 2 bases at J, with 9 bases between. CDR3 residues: CASSGDNPYEQYF. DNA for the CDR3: TGCGCCAGCAGTGGGGACAACCCCTACGAGCAGTACTTC.

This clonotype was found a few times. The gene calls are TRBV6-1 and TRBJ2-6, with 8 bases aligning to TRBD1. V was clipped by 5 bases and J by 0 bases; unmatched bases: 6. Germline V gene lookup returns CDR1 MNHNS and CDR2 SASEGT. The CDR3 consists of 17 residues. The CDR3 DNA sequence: TGTGCCAGCAGTCCCGGACAGGGATTCTCTGGGGCCAACGTCCTGACTTTC. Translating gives CASSPGQGFSGANVLTF.

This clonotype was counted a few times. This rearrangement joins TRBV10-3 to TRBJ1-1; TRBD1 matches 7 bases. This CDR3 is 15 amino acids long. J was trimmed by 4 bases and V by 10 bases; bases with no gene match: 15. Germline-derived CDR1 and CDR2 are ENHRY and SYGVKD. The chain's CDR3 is CATQGQSKGGTEAFF. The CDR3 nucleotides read TGTGCCACCCAGGGACAGTCCAAGGGGGGCACTGAAGCTTTCTTT.

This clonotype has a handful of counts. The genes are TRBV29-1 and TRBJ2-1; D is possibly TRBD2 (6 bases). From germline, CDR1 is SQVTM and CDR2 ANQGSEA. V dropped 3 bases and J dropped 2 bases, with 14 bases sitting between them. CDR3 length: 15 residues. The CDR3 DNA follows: TGCAGCGTTGAGGACGGCGGGGTGGCCTACAATGAGCAGTTCTTC. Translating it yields CSVEDGGVAYNEQFF.

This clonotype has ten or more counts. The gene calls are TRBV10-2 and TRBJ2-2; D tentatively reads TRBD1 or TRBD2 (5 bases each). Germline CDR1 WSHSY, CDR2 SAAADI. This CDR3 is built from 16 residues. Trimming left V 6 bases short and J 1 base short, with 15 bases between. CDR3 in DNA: TGCGCCAGCAGGGATACCGGGACGGAGAACACCGGGGAGCTGTTTTTT. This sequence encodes CASRDTGTENTGELFF.

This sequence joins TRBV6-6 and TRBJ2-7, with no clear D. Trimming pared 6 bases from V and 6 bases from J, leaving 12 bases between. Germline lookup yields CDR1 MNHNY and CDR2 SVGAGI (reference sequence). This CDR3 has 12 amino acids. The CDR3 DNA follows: TGTGCCAGCAGCCCAGTAGCTAGCGAGCAGTACTTC. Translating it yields CASSPVASEQYF.

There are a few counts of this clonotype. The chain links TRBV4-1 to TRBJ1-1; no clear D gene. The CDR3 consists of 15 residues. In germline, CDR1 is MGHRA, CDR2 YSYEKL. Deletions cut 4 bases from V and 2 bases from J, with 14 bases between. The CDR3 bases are TGCGCCAGCAGCCGAACTTCAGGCGGAAACACTGAAGCTTTCTTT. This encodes CASSRTSGGNTEAFF.

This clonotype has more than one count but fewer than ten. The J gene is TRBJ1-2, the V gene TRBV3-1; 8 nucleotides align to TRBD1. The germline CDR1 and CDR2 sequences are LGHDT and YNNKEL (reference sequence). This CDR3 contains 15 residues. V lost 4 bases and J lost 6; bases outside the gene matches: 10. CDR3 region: CASSPQGAIFDGYTF. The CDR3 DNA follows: TGTGCCAGCAGCCCGCAGGGGGCAATCTTTGATGGCTACACCTTC.

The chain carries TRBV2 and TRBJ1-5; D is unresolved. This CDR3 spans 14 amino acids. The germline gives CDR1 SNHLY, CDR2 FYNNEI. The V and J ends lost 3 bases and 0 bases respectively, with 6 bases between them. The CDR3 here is CASSDGDSNQPQHF. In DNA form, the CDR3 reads TGTGCCAGCAGTGATGGGGATAGCAATCAGCCCCAGCATTTT.

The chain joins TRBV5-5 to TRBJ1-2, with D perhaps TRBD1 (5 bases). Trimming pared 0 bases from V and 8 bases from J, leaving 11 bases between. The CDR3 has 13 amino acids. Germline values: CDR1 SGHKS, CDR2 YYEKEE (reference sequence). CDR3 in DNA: TGTGCCAGCAGCTTGGACAGGCAACCCGGCTACACCTTC. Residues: CASSLDRQPGYTF.

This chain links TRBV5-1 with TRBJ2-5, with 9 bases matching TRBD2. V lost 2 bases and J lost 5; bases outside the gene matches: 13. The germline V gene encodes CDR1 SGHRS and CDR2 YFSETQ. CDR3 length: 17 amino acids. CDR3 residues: CASSFPFLAGVKETQYF. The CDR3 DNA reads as TGCGCCAGCAGCTTCCCCTTCTTAGCGGGAGTGAAGGAGACCCAGTACTTC.

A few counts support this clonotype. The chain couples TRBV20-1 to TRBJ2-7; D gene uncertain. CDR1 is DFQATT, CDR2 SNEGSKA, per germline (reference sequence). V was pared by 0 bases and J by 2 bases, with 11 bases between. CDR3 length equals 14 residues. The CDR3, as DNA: TGCAGTGCTAGAGAAAAAGACGGCCCCTACGAGCAGTACTTC. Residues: CSAREKDGPYEQYF.

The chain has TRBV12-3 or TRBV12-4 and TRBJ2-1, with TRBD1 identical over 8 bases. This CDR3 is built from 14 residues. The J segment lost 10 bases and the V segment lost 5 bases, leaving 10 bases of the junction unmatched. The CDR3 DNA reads TGTGCCAGCAGTCCCAGGACAGGGATTAGCGAGCAGTTCTTC. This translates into CASSPRTGISEQFF.

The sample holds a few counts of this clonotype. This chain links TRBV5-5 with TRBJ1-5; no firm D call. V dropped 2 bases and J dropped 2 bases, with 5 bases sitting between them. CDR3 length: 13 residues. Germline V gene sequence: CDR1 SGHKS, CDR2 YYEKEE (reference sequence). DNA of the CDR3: TGTGCCAGCAGCTTTTGGGGCAATCAGCCCCAGCATTTT. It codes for CASSFWGNQPQHF.

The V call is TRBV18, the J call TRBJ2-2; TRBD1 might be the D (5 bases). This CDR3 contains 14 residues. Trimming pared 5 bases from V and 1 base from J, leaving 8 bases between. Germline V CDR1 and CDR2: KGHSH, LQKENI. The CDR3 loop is CASSDTGNTGELFF. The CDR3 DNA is TGTGCCAGCTCAGATACAGGGAACACCGGGGAGCTGTTTTTT.

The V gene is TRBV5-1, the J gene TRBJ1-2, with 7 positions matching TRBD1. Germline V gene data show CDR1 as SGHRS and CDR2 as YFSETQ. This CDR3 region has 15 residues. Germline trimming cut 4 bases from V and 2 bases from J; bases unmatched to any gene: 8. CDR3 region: CASSPYRGWNYGYTF. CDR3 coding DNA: TGCGCCAGCAGCCCCTACAGGGGATGGAACTATGGCTACACCTTC.

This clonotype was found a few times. The CDR3 protein is CASSPAYLQETQYF. Here the CDR3 DNA reads TGCGCCAGCAGCCCGGCCTACCTCCAAGAGACCCAGTACTTC. This sequence joins TRBV5-1 and TRBJ2-5; D is uncertain. The CDR3 is 14 amino acids. With 4 bases removed from V and 1 base from J, the gap between germline ends came to 11 bases. Per germline, CDR1 SGHRS and CDR2 YFSETQ.